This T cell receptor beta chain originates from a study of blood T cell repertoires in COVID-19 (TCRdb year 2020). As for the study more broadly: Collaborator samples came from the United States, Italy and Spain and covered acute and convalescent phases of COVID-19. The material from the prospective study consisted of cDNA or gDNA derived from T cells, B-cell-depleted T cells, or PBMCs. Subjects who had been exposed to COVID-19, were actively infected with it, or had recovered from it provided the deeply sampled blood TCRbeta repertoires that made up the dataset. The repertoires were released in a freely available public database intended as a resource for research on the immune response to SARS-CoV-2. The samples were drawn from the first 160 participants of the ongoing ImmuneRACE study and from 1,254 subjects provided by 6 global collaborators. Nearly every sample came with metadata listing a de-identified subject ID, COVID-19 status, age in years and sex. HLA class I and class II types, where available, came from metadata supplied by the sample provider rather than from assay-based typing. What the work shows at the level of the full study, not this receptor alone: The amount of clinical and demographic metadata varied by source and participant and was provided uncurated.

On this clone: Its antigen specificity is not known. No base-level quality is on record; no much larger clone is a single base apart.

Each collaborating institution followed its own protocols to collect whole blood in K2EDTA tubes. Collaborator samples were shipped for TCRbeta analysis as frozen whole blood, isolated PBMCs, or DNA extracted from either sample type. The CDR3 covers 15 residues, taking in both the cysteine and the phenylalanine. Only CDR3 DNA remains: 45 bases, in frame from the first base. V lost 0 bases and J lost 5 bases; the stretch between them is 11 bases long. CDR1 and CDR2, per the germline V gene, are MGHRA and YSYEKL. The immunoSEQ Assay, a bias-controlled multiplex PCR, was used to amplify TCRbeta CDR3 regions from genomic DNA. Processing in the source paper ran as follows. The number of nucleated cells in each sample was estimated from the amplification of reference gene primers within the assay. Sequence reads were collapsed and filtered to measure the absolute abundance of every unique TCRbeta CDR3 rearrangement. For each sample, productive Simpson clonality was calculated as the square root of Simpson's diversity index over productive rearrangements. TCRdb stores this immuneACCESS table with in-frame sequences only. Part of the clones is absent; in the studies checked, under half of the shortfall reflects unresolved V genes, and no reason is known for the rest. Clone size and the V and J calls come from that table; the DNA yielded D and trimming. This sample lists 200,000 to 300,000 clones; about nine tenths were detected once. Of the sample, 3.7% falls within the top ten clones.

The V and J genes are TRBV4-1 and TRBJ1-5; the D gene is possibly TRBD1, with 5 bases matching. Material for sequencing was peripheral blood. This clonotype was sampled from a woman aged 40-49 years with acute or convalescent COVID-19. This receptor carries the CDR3 CASSQDPAGYQPQHF. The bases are TGCGCCAGCAGCCAAGATCCGGCAGGGTATCAGCCCCAGCATTTT.